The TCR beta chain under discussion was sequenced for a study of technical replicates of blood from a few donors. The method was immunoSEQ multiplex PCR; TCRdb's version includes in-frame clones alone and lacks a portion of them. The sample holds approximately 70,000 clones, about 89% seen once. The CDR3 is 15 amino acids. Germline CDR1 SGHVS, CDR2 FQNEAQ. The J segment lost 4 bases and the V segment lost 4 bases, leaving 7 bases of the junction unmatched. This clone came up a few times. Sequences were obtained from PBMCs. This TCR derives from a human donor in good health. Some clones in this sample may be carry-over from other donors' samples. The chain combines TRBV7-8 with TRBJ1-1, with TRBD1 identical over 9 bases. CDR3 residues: CASSSYTGGFTEAFF. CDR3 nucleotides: TGTGCCAGCAGCTCCTACACAGGGGGCTTCACTGAAGCTTTCTTT.